Below are 28 T cell receptor beta chains sequenced from a single sample in a study of blood T cells in healthy people across ages. Alongside a J-beta primer mix, a sample-barcoded 5' primer served in a second PCR lasting about 7 to 11 cycles. TCRdb reanalysed the 5' RACE reads using MiXCR and keeps one entry per CDR3 protein. This sample yields 2 million or so distinct CDR3 sequences, of which approximately 50% are seen a single time; around 2.1% belongs to the top ten. The material sequenced was blood. The receptors here all came from a woman in her forties in good health.

The rearrangement joins TRBV27 to TRBJ2-1; 11 bases line up with TRBD2. J was trimmed by 14 bases and V by 3 bases; bases with no gene match: 15. The CDR3 runs to 16 residues. Germline lookup yields CDR1 MNHEY and CDR2 SMNVEV (reference sequence). In DNA, the CDR3 is TGTGCCAGCAGTTTTAGCGGTAATAGCGGGGGGGCGTGGGAGTTCTTC. Amino acid sequence: CASSFSGNSGGAWEFF.

The J gene is TRBJ2-3, the V gene TRBV20-1, with D possibly being TRBD2 (6 bases). The germline V and J ends were trimmed by 5 bases and 11 bases, with 14 bases remaining between them. This CDR3 contains 11 residues. CDR1 is DFQATT and CDR2 is SNEGSKA in the germline V gene (reference sequence). For the CDR3, the DNA is TGCAGTGCTGGACTAAAGGGTATGCAGTATTTT. Protein: CSAGLKGMQYF.

This clonotype turned up a few times. The chain couples TRBV6-6 to TRBJ1-2; D gene uncertain. Between the trimmed V and J ends, which lost 5 bases and 6 bases, there was a span of 13 bases. The germline CDR1 and CDR2 sequences are MNHNY and SVGAGI (reference sequence). The CDR3 consists of 13 residues. The CDR3 is CASSQVRADGYTF. The CDR3 DNA is TGTGCCAGCAGTCAGGTCCGGGCCGATGGCTACACCTTC.

The chain employs TRBV27 and TRBJ2-3; D is uncertain. The CDR3 is 12 residues long. CDR1 is MNHEY and CDR2 is SMNVEV in the germline V gene (reference sequence). V dropped 5 bases and J dropped 10 bases, with 13 bases sitting between them. CDR3 DNA: TGTGCCAGCAGTACGGTCGGCAGCCCGCAGTATTTT. Residues: CASSTVGSPQYF.

V usage is TRBV7-8 and J usage is TRBJ1-5, with D perhaps TRBD1 (6 bases). Germline V gene lookup returns CDR1 SGHVS and CDR2 FQNEAQ. The V end lost 5 bases, the J end lost 3 bases, and 14 bases lay between the germline ends. The CDR3 is 15 residues long. The CDR3 DNA reads TGTGCCAGCAGCACCCTCGGGACAATCAATCAGCCCCAGCATTTT. It is translated as CASSTLGTINQPQHF.

V and J are TRBV4-3 and TRBJ2-6; a possible D gene is TRBD1 (5 bases). Germline CDR1 LGHNA, CDR2 YSLEER. The CDR3 is made up of 18 amino acids. Trimming took 0 bases from V and 2 from J, leaving 14 bases between them. The CDR3 spells CASSQEIVGAPGANVLTF. The CDR3, as DNA: TGCGCCAGCAGCCAAGAGATTGTAGGGGCCCCTGGGGCCAACGTCCTGACTTTC.

The V gene is TRBV6-2 or TRBV6-3, the J gene TRBJ2-1, with TRBD2 identical over 8 bases. The CDR3 totals 14 residues. V trimming: 8 bases; J trimming: 1 base; junction bases outside the gene matches: 4. The germline CDR1 and CDR2 sequences are MNHEY and SVGEGT. The CDR3 nucleotides are TGTGCCAGCGGCCAGCGGGGGTCCTACAATGAGCAGTTCTTC. It codes for CASGQRGSYNEQFF.

This clonotype was observed a handful of times. The genes are TRBV9 and TRBJ2-1; TRBD2 agrees at 10 bases. Per germline, CDR1 SGDLS and CDR2 YYNGEE. The V gene end was trimmed by 0 bases and the J gene end by 4 bases; junction bases not matched to a gene: 4. CDR3 size: 16 residues. The CDR3 DNA follows: TGTGCCAGCAGCGTAGAACAACTAGCGGGGTACAATGAGCAGTTCTTC. This codes for CASSVEQLAGYNEQFF.

J is TRBJ1-4 and V is TRBV27; no clear D. CDR1 MNHEY and CDR2 SMNVEV come from the germline V gene (reference sequence). The CDR3 runs 16 residues. Trimming shortened V by 6 bases and J by 3 bases, and 17 bases separated the two germline ends. The CDR3: CASSQRLWSSNEKLFF. The CDR3 coding sequence is TGTGCCAGCAGCCAAAGGTTGTGGTCCTCTAATGAAAAACTGTTTTTT. Looking up the rest from reference TRBV27 and TRBJ1-4 gives the full variable domain: EAQVTQNPRYLITVTGKKLTVTCSQNMNHEYMSWYRQDPGLGLRQIYYSMNVEVTDKGDVPEGYKVSRKEKRNFPLILESPSPNQTSLYFCASSQRLWSSNEKLFFGSGTQLSVL.

V gene TRBV6-2 or TRBV6-3 combines with J gene TRBJ2-5; 10 bases are shared with TRBD2. Germline lookup yields CDR1 MNHEY and CDR2 SVGEGT. V dropped 0 bases and J dropped 5; count of bases not matched to a gene: 6. The CDR3 is made up of 16 amino acids. This CDR3 is CASSYSTGLAMETQYF. Written as DNA, the CDR3 is TGTGCCAGCAGTTACTCAACGGGACTAGCGATGGAGACCCAGTACTTC.

V gene TRBV15 combines with J gene TRBJ2-5, with no clear D. CDR1 LNHNV and CDR2 YYDKDF come from the germline V gene (reference sequence). The CDR3 is 13 amino acids. Deletions cut 0 bases from V and 4 bases from J, with 6 bases between. DNA for the CDR3: TGTGCCACCAGCAGAGACAGGTTAGAGACCCAGTACTTC. As protein: CATSRDRLETQYF. Combining the CDR3 with reference TRBV15 and TRBJ2-5 gives the whole variable domain DAMVIQNPRYQVTQFGKPVTLSCSQTLNHNVMYWYQQKSSQAPKLLFHYYDKDFNNEADTPDNFQSRRPNTSFCFLDIRSPGLGDTAMYLCATSRDRLETQYFGPGTRLLVL.

The chain couples TRBV7-2 to TRBJ1-5, with D perhaps matching TRBD1 (5 bases). The CDR3 sequence is 19 residues long. The V and J ends lost 2 bases and 0 bases respectively, with 20 bases between them. Germline values: CDR1 SGHTA, CDR2 FQGNSA. The DNA of the CDR3 is TGTGCCAGCAGCTTACCTCAAGGGCTGGGGCTGTATAGCAATCAGCCCCAGCATTTT. Its translation is CASSLPQGLGLYSNQPQHF.

V and J are TRBV6-5 and TRBJ2-6, with D tentatively TRBD1 (6 bases). The V and J ends lost 2 bases and 0 bases respectively, with 8 bases between them. The CDR3 length is 16 residues. Germline CDR1 MNHEY, CDR2 SVGAGI. The DNA of the CDR3 is TGTGCCAGCAGTTACGGGGACAACTCTGGGGCCAACGTCCTGACTTTC. Encoded protein: CASSYGDNSGANVLTF.

This clonotype was seen a few times. The gene calls are TRBV28 and TRBJ2-5; 7 bases map to TRBD2. Germline values: CDR1 MDHEN, CDR2 SYDVKM. This CDR3 comprises 16 residues. The ends lost 6 bases at V and 5 bases at J; junction bases unmatched: 15. The CDR3: CASSPGLVGEGETQYF. The CDR3 bases are TGTGCCAGCAGCCCTGGATTAGTCGGGGAGGGGGAGACCCAGTACTTC.

CDR3 loop: CASSSRSGVGGEQYF. In DNA, the CDR3 is TGTGCCAGCAGTTCCCGGTCAGGGGTCGGGGGCGAGCAGTACTTC. V is TRBV12-3 or TRBV12-4 and J is TRBJ2-7; D is perhaps TRBD1 or TRBD2 (6 bases each). CDR3 length: 15 amino acids. V was clipped by 4 bases and J by 6 bases, with 19 bases between them.

The table lists this clonotype with a few counts. V is TRBV2 and J is TRBJ2-3; D is tentatively TRBD1 or TRBD2 (5 bases each). The CDR3 covers 14 residues. CDR1 and CDR2 from the germline V gene are SNHLY and FYNNEI. V was shortened by 6 bases and J by 4 bases, with 14 bases between the two germline ends. This CDR3 is CASRTWDGADTQYF. CDR3 nucleotides: TGTGCCAGCAGAACCTGGGACGGAGCAGATACGCAGTATTTT.

The genes are TRBV20-1 and TRBJ2-3; 10 positions agree with TRBD1. CDR1 and CDR2 from the germline V gene are DFQATT and SNEGSKA (reference sequence). V shed 6 bases, J shed 4 bases, and the junction held 4 bases outside the gene matches. CDR3 length: 13 amino acids. CDR3 DNA sequence: TGCAGTGCGGGGGACAGGGGATCAGATACGCAGTATTTT. Its translation: CSAGDRGSDTQYF.

This clonotype occurred a few times. This chain joins TRBV20-1 and TRBJ1-2; 9 bases are shared with TRBD1. Germline CDR1 is DFQATT and CDR2 is SNEGSKA (reference sequence). After removal of 5 bases from V and 3 bases from J, the junction contained 10 bases not matched to a gene. The CDR3 spans 15 residues. The CDR3 sequence: CSAPRGGTGYYGYTF. CDR3 bases: TGCAGTGCTCCTAGGGGTGGGACAGGGTACTATGGCTACACCTTC.

The count of this clonotype is one. The chain couples TRBV11-2 to TRBJ2-1; D may correspond to TRBD1 or TRBD2 (5 bases each). This CDR3 spans 17 amino acids. Germline V CDR1 and CDR2: SGHAT, FQNNGV. The V gene lost 1 base and the J gene lost 0 bases, with 13 bases spanning the gap. CDR3 nucleotide sequence: TGTGCCAGCAGCTTAGTTCGGGGCCAGAGCTCCTACAATGAGCAGTTCTTC. It encodes CASSLVRGQSSYNEQFF.

Only a few counts were recorded for this clonotype. V gene TRBV4-3 combines with J gene TRBJ2-5, with 7 positions matching TRBD1. With 0 bases clipped from V and 9 bases from J, the junction kept 7 bases outside the gene matches. Germline assignment: CDR1 LGHNA and CDR2 YSLEER. This CDR3 has 14 amino acids. The CDR3 nucleotides read TGCGCCAGCAGCCAAGAGGACAGGTCCTATCCCCAGTACTTC. This codes for CASSQEDRSYPQYF.

This clonotype has at least ten counts. V usage is TRBV12-3 or TRBV12-4 and J usage is TRBJ2-3, with D perhaps being TRBD1 or TRBD2 (6 bases each). The germline V and J ends were trimmed by 6 bases and 1 base, with 14 bases remaining between them. This CDR3 comprises 15 residues. The CDR3 loop is CASSPRGEGTDTQYF. The CDR3 nucleotides read TGTGCCAGCAGCCCTAGGGGGGAAGGCACAGATACGCAGTATTTT.

This clonotype was seen a few times. The rearrangement uses TRBV7-2 and TRBJ2-3, with unresolved D. This CDR3 has 14 amino acids. The V gene lost 5 bases and the J gene lost 2 bases, with 11 bases spanning the gap. Germline V gene data show CDR1 as SGHTA and CDR2 as FQGNSA. CDR3 protein: CASSPRRNTDTQYF. CDR3 coding DNA: TGTGCCAGCAGCCCCAGACGGAACACAGATACGCAGTATTTT.

The rearrangement uses TRBV4-3 and TRBJ2-1; 9 nucleotides align to TRBD2. The J segment lost 6 bases and the V segment lost 0 bases, leaving 3 bases of the junction unmatched. This CDR3 region has 15 residues. CDR1 LGHNA and CDR2 YSLEER come from the germline V gene. CDR3 sequence (DNA): TGCGCCAGCAGCCAAGAGGGACTAGCCGTCAATGAGCAGTTCTTC. Translated, it gives CASSQEGLAVNEQFF.

The chain employs TRBV20-1 and TRBJ2-3, with a weak D call TRBD2 (7 bases). The CDR3 is 15 amino acids. Germline values: CDR1 DFQATT, CDR2 SNEGSKA (reference sequence). V was trimmed by 3 bases and J by 5 bases, leaving 18 bases between them. DNA of the CDR3: TGCAGTGCTAGGGGTCGGAGGGGGGGCCTAGATACGCAGTATTTT. Translation gives CSARGRRGGLDTQYF.

This clonotype occurred once. CDR3 nucleotides: TGCGCCAGCAGCTTGGCCCAGGCCCCCGAGCGGGACGGCTACACCTTC. The encoded protein is CASSLAQAPERDGYTF. The chain joins TRBV5-1 to TRBJ1-2; a weak D match, TRBD1 (5 bases). Trimming left V 0 bases short and J 8 bases short, with 20 bases between. This CDR3 is 16 amino acids long. Germline CDR1 reads SGHRS; CDR2 reads YFSETQ.

This clonotype turned up a few times. V gene TRBV20-1 combines with J gene TRBJ2-1, with a tentative D call TRBD1 (6 bases). Germline V CDR1 and CDR2: DFQATT, SNEGSKA (reference sequence). This CDR3 is built from 11 residues. V was trimmed by 1 base and J by 8 bases, leaving 6 bases between them. The CDR3 loop reads CSARGGHEQFF. CDR3 nucleotide sequence: TGCAGTGCTAGAGGGGGGCATGAGCAGTTCTTC.

The genes are TRBV14 and TRBJ1-1; D gene unclear. Trimming stripped 1 base from V and 2 bases from J, with 11 bases between. This CDR3 has 15 residues. Germline V CDR1 and CDR2: SGHDN, FVKESK. CDR3 residues: CASSQVSRSNTEAFF. The CDR3 nucleotides read TGTGCCAGCAGCCAAGTGAGCAGGTCCAACACTGAAGCTTTCTTT.

V and J are TRBV7-6 and TRBJ2-1, with D possibly TRBD2 on 6 matching bases. Trimming cost V 5 bases and J 10 bases, with 21 bases left between them. CDR1 is SGHVS, CDR2 FNYEAQ, per germline. This CDR3 comprises 15 residues. The CDR3 spells CASSQLGLSSREQFF. In nucleotides, the CDR3 is TGTGCCAGCAGCCAACTGGGACTTTCGTCGAGGGAGCAGTTCTTC.